This T cell receptor beta chain was documented in a study of PD-1 blockade in classical Hodgkin lymphoma. This clone was observed a single time. Its antigen is still unknown. Every patient relapsed after autologous stem cell transplantation, and brentuximab vedotin exposure varied. Trimming took 5 bases from V and 1 from J, leaving 12 bases between them. CDR3 length: 16 amino acids. Germline CDR1 is MNHEY and CDR2 is SMNVEV (reference sequence). The study, taken as a whole, reports: Before treatment, TCR diversity in newly diagnosed patients was reportedly lower than in healthy donors. CD4+ TCR diversity climbed significantly by C4D1, unlike CD8+ TCR diversity.

Clones were read by immunoSEQ multiplex PCR, and TCRdb kept only the in-frame ones, dropping some. The data show fewer than 45,000 clones, with around 80% seen just once and 9.5% to 12% held by the top ten. The chain combines TRBV27 with TRBJ2-6, with D hard to call. This receptor was identified in a human donor with classical Hodgkin lymphoma. Material: peripheral blood mononuclear cells (PBMCs), obtained at baseline. CDR3 in DNA: TGTGCCAGCAGTGCTGAAGGGTTTTCTGGGGCCAACGTCCTGACTTTC. Protein: CASSAEGFSGANVLTF.